Given below is one T cell receptor beta chain in context. Original handling: Researchers report that nucleated cell counts were estimated from reference gene primer amplification. Assay used: immunoSEQ multiplex PCR; TCRdb lists only in-frame clones, some missing. That table supplies the V and J calls and clone size; D and trimming were determined from the DNA. The sample holds over 200,000 clones, about 87% seen once. The junction had 2 bases not matched to a gene; V was cut back by 5 bases and J by 1 base. The germline V gene has CDR1 SEHNR and CDR2 FQNEAQ (reference sequence). This CDR3 is built from 14 residues. These data come from a study of blood T cell repertoires in COVID-19. Study information: There were acute and convalescent COVID-19 samples, and they came from the United States, Italy and Spain.

Followed longitudinally, the Seattle patients had been enrolled during active infection. Sequences were obtained from peripheral blood. The source is a man aged 25 to 40 with COVID-19, enrolled during active disease. This chain joins TRBV7-9 and TRBJ1-1; 9 nucleotides agree with TRBD1. This CDR3 reads CASSQGQGNTEAFF. The CDR3 coding sequence is TGTGCCAGCAGCCAGGGACAGGGGAACACTGAAGCTTTCTTT.